Listed below are T cell receptor beta chains from one sample, sequenced in a study of blood T cell repertoires in COVID-19. Assay used: immunoSEQ multiplex PCR; TCRdb lists only in-frame clones, some missing. The sample holds 310,000 or so clones; about 87% are singletons and the top ten take over 1%. The sample taken for sequencing was peripheral blood. The receptors stem from a man between 65 and 85 years old with acute or convalescent COVID-19. Each CDR3 is given with its conserved first and last residue. A D gene is named only where the DNA matches it firmly. Expanded clones get a size class; other rows say once, few or many, or leave the size out.

J gene	V gene	D gene	clone size	CDR3 DNA	CDR3 protein
TRBJ2-2	TRBV5-1	.	.	TGCGCCAGCAGCTTGGACAGGGAAGACGGGGAGCTGTTTTTT	CASSLDREDGELFF
TRBJ2-6	TRBV6-6	.	.	TGTGCCAGCAGGCCCGGGACAAGTGGGGCCAACGTCCTGACTTTC	CASRPGTSGANVLTF
TRBJ2-2	TRBV6-2/TRBV6-3	.	.	TGTGCCAGCAGTCCAGCGCGGGGCGGGGAGCTGTTTTTT	CASSPARGGELFF
TRBJ2-7	TRBV6-2/TRBV6-3	TRBD1	.	TGTGCCAGCAGCAGCGGACAGGAAGGGCCCTACGAGCAGTACTTC	CASSSGQEGPYEQYF
TRBJ2-3	TRBV5-1	TRBD2	.	TGCGCCAGCAGCACGGGACTAGACTTTCCAGATACGCAGTATTTT	CASSTGLDFPDTQYF
TRBJ1-1	TRBV6-5	TRBD1	.	TGTGCCAGTGACCCTAGACAGGGGCGGACTGAAGCTTTCTTT	CASDPRQGRTEAFF
TRBJ1-2	TRBV7-2	TRBD1	once	TGTGCCAGCAGCCCTTGGTCCCCCGGGACAGGGAACTACTATGGCTACACCTTC	CASSPWSPGTGNYYGYTF
TRBJ2-5	TRBV9	TRBD2	.	TGTGCCAGCAGCGTAGGACCAGCGGGGGGTGTAGAGACCCAGTACTTC	CASSVGPAGGVETQYF
TRBJ1-2	TRBV24-1	TRBD1	.	TGTGCCACCAGTGTTCTGACAGGGGGCGTCTATGGCTACACCTTC	CATSVLTGGVYGYTF
TRBJ2-2	TRBV7-9	.	few	TGTGCCAGCAGCCGGCCTAGATACACCGGGGAGCTGTTTTTT	CASSRPRYTGELFF
TRBJ1-4	TRBV5-1	.	.	TGCGCCAGCATGGAGGGGAACGCTAATGAAAAACTGTTTTTT	CASMEGNANEKLFF
TRBJ2-5	TRBV7-2	TRBD2	.	TGTGCCAGCAGCGGCTCTGGCGGGGGGGTTCAAGAGACCCAGTACTTC	CASSGSGGGVQETQYF
TRBJ1-6	TRBV5-5	.	.	TGTGCCAGCAGCTTGGAAGCGCGAAGCGGGGGTAATTCACCCCTCCACTTT	CASSLEARSGGNSPLHF
TRBJ2-1	TRBV9	TRBD1	.	TGTGCCAGCAGCGCATCAGGGGGTGGTGCGGGTAGTAGTAAGTTCTTC	CASSASGGGAGSSKFF
TRBJ1-5	TRBV27	TRBD1	.	TGTGCCAGCAGTAGACAGGGAGACAGCAATCAGCCCCAGCATTTT	CASSRQGDSNQPQHF
TRBJ2-7	TRBV7-9	TRBD1	.	TGTGCCAGCAGATCCGGGACAGGCTCCTACGAGCAGTACTTC	CASRSGTGSYEQYF
TRBJ2-1	TRBV28	TRBD2	.	TGTGCCAGCAGTTGGACTAGCGGGAGGGGCGGCTACAATGAGCAGTTCTTC	CASSWTSGRGGYNEQFF
TRBJ1-5	TRBV9	.	.	TGTGCCAGCAGCCCAGAGGGTTTGGGGTATCAGCCCCAGCATTTT	CASSPEGLGYQPQHF
TRBJ1-3	TRBV5-1	.	.	TGCGCCAGCAGAACGGGGGATGCTGGAAACACCATATATTTT	CASRTGDAGNTIYF
TRBJ1-2	TRBV7-2	.	.	TGTGCCAGCAGCTTTCGGCGAGTCGGGGATGGCTACACCTTC	CASSFRRVGDGYTF
TRBJ2-2	TRBV24-1	.	once	TGTGCCACCAGTGATTTTGGCGGTCCCACCGGGGAGCTGTTTTTT	CATSDFGGPTGELFF
TRBJ1-2	TRBV9	TRBD1	.	TGTGCCAGCAGCCCGACAGGGGGGCACTATGGCTACACCTTC	CASSPTGGHYGYTF
TRBJ1-2	TRBV7-2	.	.	TGTGCCAGCAGCGCCCTTGCCCGGGGAGGGGTAGGTGGCTACACCTTC	CASSALARGGVGGYTF
TRBJ2-7	TRBV7-2	TRBD2	.	TGTGCCAGCAGCCCCCAAGCACTCCCGGGAGGCGAGCAGTACTTC	CASSPQALPGGEQYF
TRBJ2-5	TRBV5-1	TRBD1	.	TGCGCCAGCAGCTTGGCCGACAGGGAAGGGGAGACCCAGTACTTC	CASSLADREGETQYF
TRBJ1-4	TRBV30	.	few	TGTGCCTCGCACGGAGGGCAGGATGAAAAACTGTTTTTT	CASHGGQDEKLFF
TRBJ2-7	TRBV2	.	.	TGTGCCAGCAAGAGGGCCTCCTACGAGCAGTACTTC	CASKRASYEQYF
TRBJ2-5	TRBV15	.	.	TGTGCCACCAGCAGGTCCCGAGAGACCCAGTACTTC	CATSRSRETQYF
TRBJ1-4	TRBV4-3	.	.	TGCGCCAGCAGCCAAGATGGAACGGGGAGTGAAAAACTGTTTTTT	CASSQDGTGSEKLFF